This T cell receptor (beta chain) emerged from a study of T cell changes during pregnancy in multiple sclerosis. The V and J ends lost 1 base and 1 base, in that order; junction bases with no gene match: 7. Germline lookup yields CDR1 MGHRA and CDR2 YSYEKL. The CDR3 runs 18 residues. The method was immunoSEQ multiplex PCR; TCRdb's version includes in-frame clones alone and lacks a portion of them. Of 55,000 to 70,000 clones in the sample, 80% to 90% were seen once. The genes are TRBV4-1 and TRBJ1-5; TRBD1 aligns across 10 bases. Specimen: peripheral blood, collected in the first trimester of pregnancy. This receptor was obtained from a female donor with multiple sclerosis, enrolled in a pregnancy study. CDR3 coding DNA: TGCGCCAGCAGCCAAGGCCATGACAGGGGGCCGAGCAATCAGCCCCAGCATTTT. It codes for CASSQGHDRGPSNQPQHF.